A selection of T cell receptor beta chains follows, all from one sample in a study of T cell repertoires in cytomegalovirus infection. TCRdb used MiXCR to reprocess the reads, holding one entry per CDR3 protein. Of some 250,000 distinct CDR3 sequences detected, around 9% appear once; the ten largest clones hold about 15%. Input material: PBMCs. The receptors originated from a human donor in good health (CMV status not recorded). Some clones in this sample may be carry-over from other donors' samples. CDR3s include the opening cysteine and the closing phenylalanine or tryptophan. The order of the fields is J gene, clone size, V gene, D gene, CDR3 protein, CDR3 DNA. A D gene is named only where the DNA matches it firmly. The listing skips clone size in some rows; elsewhere it reads once, few, many or a size class.

J gene: TRBJ1-5
clone size: few
V gene: TRBV6-1
D gene: TRBD1
CDR3 protein: CASSEDREQPQHF
CDR3 DNA: TGTGCCAGCAGTGAGGACAGGGAACAGCCCCAGCATTTT

J gene: TRBJ1-1
clone size: few
V gene: TRBV6-1
D gene: .
CDR3 protein: CASKVSMNTEAFF
CDR3 DNA: TGTGCCAGCAAAGTTTCCATGAACACTGAAGCTTTCTTT

J gene: TRBJ1-2
clone size: many
V gene: TRBV12-3/TRBV12-4
D gene: .
CDR3 protein: CASSTSRGGYTF
CDR3 DNA: TGTGCCAGCAGTACAAGCCGCGGGGGATACACCTTC

J gene: TRBJ2-7
clone size: few
V gene: TRBV19
D gene: .
CDR3 protein: CASSARDDYLYEQYF
CDR3 DNA: TGTGCCAGTAGTGCGAGGGACGATTACCTCTACGAGCAGTACTTC

J gene: TRBJ1-5
clone size: many
V gene: TRBV7-2
D gene: .
CDR3 protein: CASSSLTGNYGQPQHF
CDR3 DNA: TGTGCCAGCAGCTCCCTAACTGGTAACTACGGTCAGCCCCAGCATTTT

J gene: TRBJ1-5
clone size: many
V gene: TRBV28
D gene: .
CDR3 protein: CATFGTDHSNQPQHF
CDR3 DNA: TGTGCCACGTTCGGGACGGATCATAGCAATCAGCCCCAGCATTTT

J gene: TRBJ1-5
clone size: many
V gene: TRBV7-2
D gene: .
CDR3 protein: CASSEGSPGQPQHF
CDR3 DNA: TGTGCCAGCAGCGAGGGCAGTCCCGGACAGCCCCAGCATTTT

J gene: TRBJ2-1
clone size: many
V gene: TRBV7-2
D gene: .
CDR3 protein: CASRAEIGPRGEQFF
CDR3 DNA: TGTGCCTCCCGAGCCGAGATAGGCCCCCGGGGTGAGCAGTTCTTC

J gene: TRBJ2-3
clone size: many
V gene: TRBV6-4
D gene: .
CDR3 protein: CASTKKAGDTQYF
CDR3 DNA: TGTGCCAGCACCAAAAAGGCCGGTGATACGCAGTATTTT

J gene: TRBJ2-7
clone size: many
V gene: TRBV7-8
D gene: .
CDR3 protein: CASSSHAQGEQYF
CDR3 DNA: TGTGCCAGCAGCTCTCACGCCCAGGGGGAGCAGTACTTC

J gene: TRBJ1-1
clone size: once
V gene: TRBV6-1
D gene: .
CDR3 protein: CANREQLGGTEAFF
CDR3 DNA: TGTGCCAACAGGGAACAGCTTGGAGGGACTGAAGCTTTCTTT

J gene: TRBJ1-2
clone size: many
V gene: TRBV7-2
D gene: .
CDR3 protein: CASSLALAGESGYTF
CDR3 DNA: TGTGCCAGCAGCTTAGCCTTAGCAGGGGAGAGCGGCTACACCTTC

J gene: TRBJ2-2
clone size: many
V gene: TRBV19
D gene: TRBD1
CDR3 protein: CATKSGTGRTGELFF
CDR3 DNA: TGTGCCACCAAGTCCGGGACAGGGAGGACCGGGGAGCTGTTTTTT

J gene: TRBJ2-1
clone size: many
V gene: TRBV28
D gene: TRBD1
CDR3 protein: CASSLGQGRIYNEQFF
CDR3 DNA: TGTGCCAGCAGTTTGGGACAGGGGAGAATATACAATGAGCAGTTCTTC

J gene: TRBJ2-5
clone size: .
V gene: TRBV19
D gene: .
CDR3 protein: CASSIRSGRETQYF
CDR3 DNA: TGTGCCAGTAGTATCAGGTCCGGGCGAGAGACCCAGTACTTC

J gene: TRBJ2-7
clone size: .
V gene: TRBV6-2/TRBV6-3
D gene: TRBD2
CDR3 protein: CASSLTGTTVYEQYF
CDR3 DNA: TGTGCCAGCAGTTTGACCGGGACTACCGTCTACGAGCAGTACTTC

J gene: TRBJ2-7
clone size: many
V gene: TRBV6-1
D gene: TRBD1
CDR3 protein: CASSQPDRGRDEQYF
CDR3 DNA: TGTGCCAGCAGTCAGCCGGACAGGGGGCGAGACGAGCAGTACTTC

J gene: TRBJ1-6
clone size: .
V gene: TRBV19
D gene: .
CDR3 protein: CASRGASSYNSPLHF
CDR3 DNA: TGTGCCAGTAGAGGGGCGAGCTCCTATAATTCACCCCTCCACTTT

J gene: TRBJ2-4
clone size: many
V gene: TRBV7-9
D gene: TRBD1
CDR3 protein: CASSPGQNLAKNIQYF
CDR3 DNA: TGTGCCAGCAGCCCGGGACAGAATTTAGCCAAAAACATTCAGTACTTC